This T cell receptor (beta chain) was documented in a study of shared clonotypes between healthy human individuals. Study findings and constraints: Lower generation probabilities were found for non-shared clonotypes than for those shared by all four donors.

Clones were sequenced by immunoSEQ multiplex PCR, and TCRdb holds only the in-frame ones, with some missing. The table records hundreds of thousands of clones, 90% to 97% of them present only once. As concerns this clone: Its antigen remains unidentified.

The CDR3 sequence is 13 residues long. Between the trimmed V and J ends, which lost 10 bases and 1 base, there was a span of 13 bases. CDR1 is MDHEN, CDR2 SYDVKM, per germline. What was sequenced was naive CD4+ T cells sorted from blood. The sample's subset: CD45RA+ positively selected. V usage is TRBV28 and J usage is TRBJ1-1; no firm D call. The sequence came from a woman in her 30s in good health. The CDR3 DNA reads TGTGCCACAAGGAGGTCGCCGAACACTGAAGCTTTCTTT. It is translated as CATRRSPNTEAFF.